This TCR beta chain appears in the sequencing data of a study of shared clonotypes between healthy human individuals. Study results and caveats: Rarefaction curves obtained for sorted subsets showed sequencing incomplete despite large depth.

This table comes from immunoSEQ multiplex PCR, and its TCRdb copy is limited to in-frame clones, with some not included. The sample lists a few million clones; more than 90% were seen once. With regard to this clone: Its specificity is not known.

The sequenced sample consisted of naive CD4+ T cells sorted from blood. Noted subset: CD45RA+ positively selected. The sequence derives from a man aged 18 to 30 in good health.

The CDR3, as DNA: TGTGCCATCAGTGAGACAGTTGGGACCTACGAGCAGTACTTC. It is translated as CAISETVGTYEQYF. V is TRBV10-3 and J is TRBJ2-7, with D unresolved. Germline lookup yields CDR1 ENHRY and CDR2 SYGVKD. The V gene lost 2 bases and the J gene lost 2 bases, with 10 bases spanning the gap. The CDR3 length is 14 residues.